This entry describes one TCR beta chain. The data belong to a study of blood T cell repertoires in COVID-19. Whole-study context: There were acute and convalescent COVID-19 samples, and they came from the United States, Italy and Spain. Sources were T cells, B-cell-depleted T cells, or PBMCs; the material itself was cDNA or gDNA.

Per the study methods: Nucleated cell number was recorded as an estimate derived from reference gene primer amplification. Assay used: immunoSEQ multiplex PCR; TCRdb lists only in-frame clones, some missing. V, J and clone size are taken as reported in that table, and D and trimming were inferred from the DNA itself. This table holds about 210,000 clones, around 88% found once. V dropped 2 bases and J dropped 5 bases, with 6 bases sitting between them. The CDR3 is made up of 12 amino acids. The germline CDR1 and CDR2 sequences are PRHDT and FYEKMQ (reference sequence). The receptor comes from a man aged 50 or older with active or convalescent COVID-19. The chain recombines TRBV13 with TRBJ1-2; unclear D gene. The sample comprised peripheral blood. The CDR3 loop is CASSLKEYGYTF. The CDR3 bases are TGTGCCAGCAGCTTAAAGGAGTATGGCTACACCTTC.